This T cell receptor beta chain was identified during a study of cytomegalovirus exposure and HLA in healthy donors. The overall study: Tens of millions of unique TCRs from HLA-typed donors made up an early data release. Study-level points and caveats: It was 150 to 200 TCR beta chains that were listed as cytomegalovirus-associated.

Germline V gene lookup returns CDR1 SGHRS and CDR2 YFSETQ. The V gene end was trimmed by 7 bases and the J gene end by 4 bases; junction bases not matched to a gene: 11. This CDR3 has 15 residues. The PCR employed 60 Vbeta primers together with 13 Jbeta primers. Method: immunoSEQ multiplex PCR; TCRdb's copy keeps in-frame clones and lacks some. This table holds some 98,000 clones, about 81% found once. About this clone: Its matching antigen is unknown.

The source material was PBMCs. V usage is TRBV5-1 and J usage is TRBJ2-7; 10 positions agree with TRBD1. The clonotype originates from a man aged 35 to 55 in good health and CMV-seronegative. CDR3 amino acids: CASPLVRQGAYEQYF. The CDR3 DNA follows: TGCGCCAGCCCCTTGGTGAGACAGGGGGCTTACGAGCAGTACTTC.